Presented here are 13 T cell receptor beta chains from one specimen sequenced in a study of PD-L1 blockade in urothelial cancer. Specified time point: peripheral blood 6 weeks after treatment start. Sequencing was performed with immunoSEQ multiplex PCR; in TCRdb, only in-frame clones are kept and a portion is missing. The sample includes some 120,000 clones, around 89% of them seen just once. The sequencing used PBMCs, collected around atezolizumab (anti-PD-L1) treatment. The receptors stem from a man aged 55 to 70 with urothelial cancer.

This clone was counted a single time. V and J are TRBV4-3 and TRBJ1-1, with D perhaps TRBD1 (5 bases). The CDR3 has 15 amino acids. V was shortened by 0 bases and J by 6 bases, with 14 bases between the two germline ends. The germline V gene encodes CDR1 LGHNA and CDR2 YSLEER. For the CDR3, the DNA is TGCGCCAGCAGCCAAGATCAGAGGCCCAGGGCTGAAGCTTTCTTT. This codes for CASSQDQRPRAEAFF.

This sequence joins TRBV7-3 and TRBJ2-6; D remains unclear. CDR1 is SGHTA, CDR2 FQGTGA, per germline. Trimming shortened V by 5 bases and J by 0 bases, and 11 bases separated the two germline ends. The CDR3 covers 16 residues. CDR3 coding DNA: TGTGCCAGCAGCCAGGCCTCGGTCTCTGGGGCCAACGTCCTGACTTTC. It codes for CASSQASVSGANVLTF.

V and J are TRBV4-1 and TRBJ1-2; D unresolved. CDR1 is MGHRA and CDR2 is YSYEKL in the germline V gene. The CDR3 has 16 residues. V was clipped by 0 bases and J by 9 bases, with 20 bases between them. CDR3 in amino acids: CASSQDRGVGAGSYTF. The CDR3 region has the DNA TGCGCCAGCAGCCAAGATCGGGGAGTGGGAGCTGGGAGCTACACCTTC.

The rearrangement uses TRBV7-9 and TRBJ2-6; unclear D gene. Germline CDR1 is SEHNR and CDR2 is FQNEAQ (reference sequence). The CDR3 is 14 amino acids. The V end was cut by 5 bases, the J end by 4 bases, with 9 bases between. For the CDR3, the DNA is TGTGCCAGCAGCCCCCCCTTGGGGGCCAACGTCCTGACTTTC. Translation gives CASSPPLGANVLTF.

The chain couples TRBV9 to TRBJ1-3; D unclear. Trimming took off 3 bases at V and 2 bases at J, with 9 bases between the two ends. The length of the CDR3 is 14 residues. Germline V lookup: CDR1 SGDLS, CDR2 YYNGEE. DNA of the CDR3: TGTGCCAGCAGCGACGGTACTCCTGGAAACACCATATATTTT. This codes for CASSDGTPGNTIYF.

V and J are TRBV2 and TRBJ1-2; D gene ambiguous. Germline-derived CDR1 and CDR2 are SNHLY and FYNNEI. The CDR3 consists of 15 residues. The V gene lost 4 bases and the J gene lost 3 bases, with 15 bases spanning the gap. In DNA form, the CDR3 reads TGTGCCAGCAGTGTAGTCAGTGCCCGGGACTATGGCTACACCTTC. Amino acids: CASSVVSARDYGYTF.

The chain joins TRBV5-1 to TRBJ1-1, with 8 nucleotides matching TRBD1. The CDR3 covers 16 residues. The germline CDR1 and CDR2 sequences are SGHRS and YFSETQ. Unmatched junction bases numbered 6, after V lost 0 bases and J lost 2 bases. The CDR3 sequence is CASSLVAGQGNTEAFF. CDR3 DNA sequence: TGCGCCAGCAGCTTGGTCGCAGGACAGGGCAACACTGAAGCTTTCTTT.

The chain is built from TRBV18 and TRBJ2-7, with D perhaps TRBD2 (5 bases). The CDR3 sequence is 16 residues long. Trimming removed 0 bases at V and 2 bases at J, with 14 bases between. The germline V gene has CDR1 KGHSH and CDR2 LQKENI. In nucleotides, the CDR3 is TGTGCCAGCTCACCACCGGTGAATAGCGTTACCTACGAGCAGTACTTC. Encoded protein: CASSPPVNSVTYEQYF. The entire variable domain, with the rest obtained from reference TRBV18 and TRBJ2-7, is as follows: NAGVMQNPRHLVRRRGQEARLRCSPMKGHSHVYWYRQLPEEGLKFMVYLQKENIIDESGMPKERFSAEFPKEGPSILRIQQVVRGDSAAYFCASSPPVNSVTYEQYFGPGTRLTVT.

The chain recombines TRBV5-1 with TRBJ2-7, with TRBD2 identical over 14 bases. The ends lost 4 bases at V and 4 bases at J; junction bases unmatched: 4. From germline, CDR1 is SGHRS and CDR2 YFSETQ. CDR3 length: 15 amino acids. The CDR3 DNA reads as TGCGCCAGCAGCCGGACTAGCGGGGGGCAGTACGAGCAGTACTTC. It is translated as CASSRTSGGQYEQYF.

V gene TRBV6-6 combines with J gene TRBJ2-2; the D gene is possibly TRBD2 (6 bases). Trimming took off 4 bases at V and 6 bases at J, with 12 bases between the two ends. Germline CDR1 reads MNHNY; CDR2 reads SVGAGI (reference sequence). This CDR3 region has 14 residues. The CDR3: CASSFPTSPGELFF. CDR3 in DNA: TGTGCCAGCAGTTTCCCGACTAGTCCCGGGGAGCTGTTTTTT.

The J gene is TRBJ2-1, the V gene TRBV10-3, with D possibly TRBD2 on 6 matching bases. The germline V gene encodes CDR1 ENHRY and CDR2 SYGVKD. This CDR3 contains 15 residues. Trimming removed 0 bases at V and 7 bases at J, with 13 bases between. CDR3 in DNA: TGTGCCATCAGTGAGTCCACCGGGACTGTGAATGAGCAGTTCTTC. Translated, it gives CAISESTGTVNEQFF.

The chain is built from TRBV15 and TRBJ2-3; TRBD2 agrees at 10 bases. Trimming took 6 bases from V and 2 from J; bases not matched to a gene: 8. From germline, CDR1 is LNHNV and CDR2 YYDKDF (reference sequence). The CDR3 has 16 residues. CDR3 residues: CATSGLSGRFTDTQYF. CDR3 bases: TGTGCCACCAGTGGCCTTAGCGGGAGGTTCACAGATACGCAGTATTTT.

The rearrangement uses TRBV7-3 and TRBJ2-3; 8 nucleotides match TRBD2. The CDR3 length is 15 residues. Germline loops: CDR1 SGHTA, CDR2 FQGTGA. After removal of 4 bases from V and 3 bases from J, the junction contained 6 bases not matched to a gene. CDR3 coding DNA: TGTGCCAGCAGCTCCGGGACTAGAGGAACAGATACGCAGTATTTT. Encoded protein: CASSSGTRGTDTQYF.